This T cell receptor beta chain stems from a study of T cell repertoires in cytomegalovirus infection (dated by TCRdb to the late 2010s). About the study as a whole: Because public TCR beta signatures pointed to carriage of CMV infection together with the matching HLA type, the HLA type of each donor mattered for the analysis. The investigation overall reported the following: Cumulative frequency of public TCR beta family members discriminated carriers of CMV infection plus the relevant HLA type in this cohort and an independent approximately 370-donor cohort. The ex vivo response was dominated by HLA-C-restricted CMV-specific TCR beta clonotypes, which also provided the single most frequent clonotype in two of eight donors.

CDR1 and CDR2 are read off the germline V gene as ENHRY and SYGVKD. Deletion took 2 bases off V and 4 bases off J, with a span of 14 bases between the germline ends. The CDR3 measures 16 amino acids from cysteine to phenylalanine. Only CDR3 DNA is held: 48 bases, read in frame from base 1. This clonotype has a count of ten or more. This receptor's antigen is unknown. No base-level quality is on record; no much larger clone is a single base apart. The instrument was an Illumina HiSeq 1500. The public reads were reprocessed in TCRdb via fastp at Q25 and MiXCR, keeping in-frame beta chains. Merged by CDR3 protein, the rows form single entries marked with the most common genes and DNA. Counted in this sample were almost 550,000 distinct CDR3 sequences; approximately 16% of them appeared once. The ten largest clones take up more than 20% of the sample.

The chain was built from TRBV10-3 and TRBJ2-2; the D gene is possibly TRBD1, with 6 bases matching. The source of this sequence is a human donor in good health (CMV status not recorded). Some clones in this sample may be carry-over from other donors' samples. Specimen: CD8+ T cells from PBMCs. Read as DNA, the sequence is TGTGCCATCAGTGAGAGGTTGGCAGGGGCCACCGGGGAGCTGTTTTTT. It is translated as CAISERLAGATGELFF.